This TCR beta chain was sequenced in a study of Ad26.COV2.S vaccination and SARS-CoV-2 variants. Study information: The authors gave Ad26.COV2.S intramuscularly, either once or twice 56 days apart.

Study-level points and caveats: Vaccine and placebo recipients had comparable breadth of non-spike TCRs.

With 1 base removed from V and 5 bases from J, the gap between germline ends came to 7 bases. In germline, CDR1 is MDHEN, CDR2 SYDVKM. The CDR3 contains 13 residues. This clone was counted once. As yet, its antigen is unknown. Treatment reported: 15 to 20 received Ad26.COV2.S at low or high dose, single or two shots; 5 received placebo; per-sample allocation not given. At day 63 after the first vaccine or placebo injection, samples were drawn. Sequenced by immunoSEQ multiplex PCR; TCRdb stores in-frame clones only, minus some. The sample has about 460,000 clones, roughly nine tenths seen once. The receptor was derived from a person aged 18 to 59 who received the Ad26.COV2.S COVID-19 vaccine or a placebo. This chain connects TRBV28 to TRBJ2-3; D unresolved. Sequences were derived from peripheral blood, sampled in a trial of Ad26.COV2.S vaccine versus placebo. The CDR3 DNA reads as TGTGCCAGCAGTTTATACCCGGGAGATACGCAGTATTTT. This codes for CASSLYPGDTQYF.